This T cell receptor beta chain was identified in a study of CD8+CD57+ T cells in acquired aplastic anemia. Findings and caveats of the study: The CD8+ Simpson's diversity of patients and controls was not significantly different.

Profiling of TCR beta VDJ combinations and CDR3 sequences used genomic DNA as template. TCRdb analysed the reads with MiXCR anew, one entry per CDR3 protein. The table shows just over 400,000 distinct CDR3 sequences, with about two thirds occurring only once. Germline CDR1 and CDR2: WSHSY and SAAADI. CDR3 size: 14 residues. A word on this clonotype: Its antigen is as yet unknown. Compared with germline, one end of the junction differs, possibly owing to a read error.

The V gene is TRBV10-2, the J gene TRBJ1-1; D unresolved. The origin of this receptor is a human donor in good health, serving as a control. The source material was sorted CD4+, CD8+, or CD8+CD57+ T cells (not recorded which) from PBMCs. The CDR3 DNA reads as TGCGACAGCAGTACTGATCCACAAGGCACTGAAGCTTTCTTT. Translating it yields CDSSTDPQGTEAFF.